A single sample is the source of the 18 T cell receptor beta chains below, sequenced in a study of blood T cell repertoires in COVID-19. Libraries were prepared by immunoSEQ multiplex PCR; TCRdb keeps only in-frame clonotypes and omits some of them. The sample includes 210,000 or so clones, about nine tenths of them seen just once. The source material was peripheral blood. The receptors stem from a woman aged 40 to 55 with acute or convalescent COVID-19.

The chain links TRBV13 to TRBJ1-2, with D perhaps TRBD1 (5 bases). Trimming shortened V by 6 bases and J by 5 bases, and 22 bases separated the two germline ends. This CDR3 has 16 residues. Germline V gene sequence: CDR1 PRHDT, CDR2 FYEKMQ (reference sequence). CDR3 nucleotides: TGTGCCAGCAGTTCCTTAGACGGGCAGGGTGGTTATGGCTACACCTTC. Translation gives CASSSLDGQGGYGYTF.

The genes are TRBV10-3 and TRBJ2-3; perhaps TRBD2 as D (5 bases). The germline V and J ends were trimmed by 6 bases and 4 bases, with 11 bases remaining between them. Germline V CDR1 and CDR2: ENHRY, SYGVKD. CDR3 length equals 13 residues. The CDR3 bases are TGTGCCATCAGCCGGGATTCCGCAGATACGCAGTATTTT. Its translation: CAISRDSADTQYF.

The chain is built from TRBV3-1 (or the pseudogene TRBV3-2) and TRBJ2-1; 8 nucleotides line up with TRBD2. This CDR3 has 19 amino acids. After removal of 5 bases from V and 0 bases from J, the junction contained 15 bases not matched to a gene. Germline CDR1 reads LGHDT; CDR2 reads YNNKEL (reference sequence). The CDR3, as DNA: TGTGCCAGCAGCTTTCTAGCGGGTGAGAACTTTCGCTCCTACAATGAGCAGTTCTTC. This encodes CASSFLAGENFRSYNEQFF.

V gene TRBV11-2 combines with J gene TRBJ2-7; weak D call: TRBD2 (7 bases). The ends were cut back, 5 bases at V and 6 bases at J, with 14 bases in the middle. The germline gives CDR1 SGHAT, CDR2 FQNNGV. The CDR3 spans 13 residues. CDR3 in DNA: TGTGCCAGCAGCCATAGGGGGAGGGGCGAGCAGTACGTC. As protein: CASSHRGRGEQYV.

The genes are TRBV5-1 and TRBJ1-4; 8 bases align to TRBD1. The CDR3 sequence is 15 residues long. CDR1 is SGHRS, CDR2 YFSETQ, per germline. The V segment lost 4 bases and the J segment 4 bases; nucleotides outside the gene matches: 6. CDR3 protein: CASSRRTGHNEKLFF. The DNA of the CDR3 is TGCGCCAGCAGCAGAAGGACAGGGCATAATGAAAAACTGTTTTTT. Full variable domain (outside the CDR3, taken from reference TRBV5-1 and TRBJ1-4): KAGVTQTPRYLIKTRGQQVTLSCSPISGHRSVSWYQQTPGQGLQFLFEYFSETQRNKGNFPGRFSGRQFSNSRSEMNVSTLELGDSALYLCASSRRTGHNEKLFFGSGTQLSVL.

This chain links TRBV21-1 with TRBJ1-2; the table names TRBD1, a call not compared with the DNA. TRBV21-1 is described as a pseudogene. The CDR3 loop spans 18 amino acids. CDR3 in DNA: TGTGCCAGCAGCAACTGGCCTCTTGGGACAGGGGGCCCCTATGGCTACACCTTC. As protein: CASSNWPLGTGGPYGYTF.

The chain is built from TRBV18 and TRBJ1-1; 9 nucleotides line up with TRBD1. With 1 base clipped from V and 1 base from J, the junction kept 4 bases outside the gene matches. The CDR3 is made up of 16 amino acids. CDR1 is KGHSH, CDR2 LQKENI, per germline. CDR3 sequence: CASSPRRQGENTEAFF. For the CDR3, the DNA is TGTGCCAGCTCACCACGAAGACAGGGGGAGAACACTGAAGCTTTCTTT.

This chain links TRBV7-7 with TRBJ2-1, with 7 bases lining up with TRBD1. J lost 8 bases, V lost 4 bases, and 5 bases had no gene match. This CDR3 comprises 13 residues. Germline assignment: CDR1 SSHAT and CDR2 FNYEAQ (reference sequence). CDR3 nucleotide sequence: TGTGCCAGCAGCTCAGAGACAGGGTATGAGCAGTTCTTC. Translating gives CASSSETGYEQFF.

The rearrangement joins TRBV11-2 to TRBJ2-5, with 12 bases matching TRBD2. Unmatched junction bases numbered 7, after V lost 1 base and J lost 13 bases. This CDR3 comprises 14 residues. Germline lookup yields CDR1 SGHAT and CDR2 FQNNGV. The CDR3 DNA is TGTGCCAGCAGCTTAGGGACTAGCGGGGACCAAGGGTACTTC. It specifies CASSLGTSGDQGYF.

This clone was detected only once. The chain couples TRBV5-6 to TRBJ2-7, with TRBD1 matching 7 bases. V shed 2 bases and J 0 bases; nucleotides not matched to a gene: 5. The germline gives CDR1 SGHDT, CDR2 YYEEEE. The CDR3 is 15 amino acids. CDR3 DNA: TGTGCCAGCAGCTTTGGACAGGCAAGCTCCTACGAGCAGTACGTC. Protein product: CASSFGQASSYEQYV.

In this sample, this clone turned up a few times. The CDR3 region is CASSQSEMTDHSNQPQHF. CDR3 in DNA: TGCGCCAGCAGTCAATCGGAAATGACAGACCATAGCAATCAGCCCCAGCATTTT. The J gene is TRBJ1-5, the V gene TRBV23-1; tentatively, D is TRBD1 (5 bases). TRBV23-1 is an open reading frame, and its role is uncertain. The CDR3 is 18 amino acids. Trimming left V 0 bases short and J 0 bases short, with 15 bases between.

This clone was seen a few times. This chain uses TRBV20-1 with TRBJ1-2; tentative D call: TRBD1 (5 bases). This CDR3 is 11 amino acids long. Trimming took 6 bases from V and 4 from J, leaving 9 bases between them. Germline V gives CDR1 DFQATT, CDR2 SNEGSKA (reference sequence). CDR3: CSAQDLYGYTF. The CDR3 DNA sequence: TGCAGTGCACAGGACCTCTATGGCTACACCTTC.

The chain links TRBV18 to TRBJ2-5, with TRBD2 identical over 10 bases. The trim removed 6 bases at V and 5 bases at J, leaving 9 bases unmatched. This CDR3 has 15 amino acids. Germline CDR1 reads KGHSH; CDR2 reads LQKENI. This CDR3 is CASSTSGTPWETQYF. CDR3 DNA: TGTGCCAGCTCTACTAGCGGGACTCCTTGGGAGACCCAGTACTTC. The complete variable domain, with remaining parts taken from reference TRBV18 and TRBJ2-5, reads NAGVMQNPRHLVRRRGQEARLRCSPMKGHSHVYWYRQLPEEGLKFMVYLQKENIIDESGMPKERFSAEFPKEGPSILRIQQVVRGDSAAYFCASSTSGTPWETQYFGPGTRLLVL.

The chain has TRBV10-2 and TRBJ2-1; tentatively, D is TRBD2 (5 bases). The V and J ends lost 6 bases and 7 bases respectively, with 16 bases between them. The CDR3 spans 14 residues. CDR1 is WSHSY, CDR2 SAAADI, per germline. The CDR3 loop is CASSRDDYTNEQFF. The CDR3 region has the DNA TGCGCCAGCAGCCGCGATGACTACACGAATGAGCAGTTCTTC.

This chain uses TRBV12-3 or TRBV12-4 with TRBJ2-3, with D perhaps matching TRBD2 (6 bases). Trimming left V 9 bases short and J 8 bases short, with 9 bases between. The length of the CDR3 is 10 residues. The CDR3 sequence: CASGGSTQYF. The CDR3 coding sequence is TGTGCCAGTGGGGGGTCTACGCAGTATTTT.

J is TRBJ2-1 and V is TRBV2, with D maybe TRBD2 (6 bases). CDR3 length equals 14 residues. CDR1 and CDR2 from the germline V gene are SNHLY and FYNNEI. Trimming took off 4 bases at V and 8 bases at J, with 15 bases between the two ends. The CDR3 reads CASSANGGIDEQFF. In nucleotides, the CDR3 is TGTGCCAGCAGTGCAAACGGGGGTATCGATGAGCAGTTCTTC.

The J gene is TRBJ1-2, the V gene TRBV29-1; D is undetermined. The CDR3 loop spans 17 amino acids. V was pared by 0 bases and J by 2 bases, with 19 bases between. Germline loops: CDR1 SQVTM, CDR2 ANQGSEA. CDR3 residues: CSVEDWEDGLKNYGYTF. CDR3 nucleotides: TGCAGCGTTGAAGATTGGGAGGATGGACTGAAGAACTATGGCTACACCTTC.

This rearrangement joins TRBV11-2 to TRBJ2-1; 10 positions match TRBD2. There are 15 residues in the CDR3. J gave up 10 bases and V 3 bases, and 9 bases lay outside the gene matches. The germline gives CDR1 SGHAT, CDR2 FQNNGV. The CDR3 spells CASSFSGGWLYEQFF. In nucleotides, the CDR3 is TGTGCCAGCAGCTTTAGCGGGGGGTGGCTGTACGAGCAGTTCTTC.